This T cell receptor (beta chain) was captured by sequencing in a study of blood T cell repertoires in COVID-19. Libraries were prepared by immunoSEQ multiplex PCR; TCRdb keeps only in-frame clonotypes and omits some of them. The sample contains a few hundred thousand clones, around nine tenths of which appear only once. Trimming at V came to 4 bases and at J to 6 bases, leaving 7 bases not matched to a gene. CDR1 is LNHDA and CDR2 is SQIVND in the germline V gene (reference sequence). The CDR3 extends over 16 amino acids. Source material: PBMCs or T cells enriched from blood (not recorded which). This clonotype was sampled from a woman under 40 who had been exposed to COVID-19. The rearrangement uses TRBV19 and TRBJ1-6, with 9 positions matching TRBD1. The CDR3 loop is CASSKHADRGNSPLHF. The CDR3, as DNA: TGTGCCAGTAGTAAGCACGCGGACAGGGGTAATTCACCCCTCCACTTT.